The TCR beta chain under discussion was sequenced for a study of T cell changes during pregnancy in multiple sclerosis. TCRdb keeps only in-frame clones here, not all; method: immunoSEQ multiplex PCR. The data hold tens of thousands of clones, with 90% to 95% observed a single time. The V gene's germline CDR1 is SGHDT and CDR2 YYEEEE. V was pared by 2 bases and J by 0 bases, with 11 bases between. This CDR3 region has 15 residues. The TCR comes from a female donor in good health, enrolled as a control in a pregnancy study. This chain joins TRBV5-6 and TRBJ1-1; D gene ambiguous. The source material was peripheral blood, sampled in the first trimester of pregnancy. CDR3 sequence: CASSFGGNLNTEAFF. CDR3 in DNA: TGTGCCAGCAGCTTTGGCGGAAATTTGAACACTGAAGCTTTCTTT.